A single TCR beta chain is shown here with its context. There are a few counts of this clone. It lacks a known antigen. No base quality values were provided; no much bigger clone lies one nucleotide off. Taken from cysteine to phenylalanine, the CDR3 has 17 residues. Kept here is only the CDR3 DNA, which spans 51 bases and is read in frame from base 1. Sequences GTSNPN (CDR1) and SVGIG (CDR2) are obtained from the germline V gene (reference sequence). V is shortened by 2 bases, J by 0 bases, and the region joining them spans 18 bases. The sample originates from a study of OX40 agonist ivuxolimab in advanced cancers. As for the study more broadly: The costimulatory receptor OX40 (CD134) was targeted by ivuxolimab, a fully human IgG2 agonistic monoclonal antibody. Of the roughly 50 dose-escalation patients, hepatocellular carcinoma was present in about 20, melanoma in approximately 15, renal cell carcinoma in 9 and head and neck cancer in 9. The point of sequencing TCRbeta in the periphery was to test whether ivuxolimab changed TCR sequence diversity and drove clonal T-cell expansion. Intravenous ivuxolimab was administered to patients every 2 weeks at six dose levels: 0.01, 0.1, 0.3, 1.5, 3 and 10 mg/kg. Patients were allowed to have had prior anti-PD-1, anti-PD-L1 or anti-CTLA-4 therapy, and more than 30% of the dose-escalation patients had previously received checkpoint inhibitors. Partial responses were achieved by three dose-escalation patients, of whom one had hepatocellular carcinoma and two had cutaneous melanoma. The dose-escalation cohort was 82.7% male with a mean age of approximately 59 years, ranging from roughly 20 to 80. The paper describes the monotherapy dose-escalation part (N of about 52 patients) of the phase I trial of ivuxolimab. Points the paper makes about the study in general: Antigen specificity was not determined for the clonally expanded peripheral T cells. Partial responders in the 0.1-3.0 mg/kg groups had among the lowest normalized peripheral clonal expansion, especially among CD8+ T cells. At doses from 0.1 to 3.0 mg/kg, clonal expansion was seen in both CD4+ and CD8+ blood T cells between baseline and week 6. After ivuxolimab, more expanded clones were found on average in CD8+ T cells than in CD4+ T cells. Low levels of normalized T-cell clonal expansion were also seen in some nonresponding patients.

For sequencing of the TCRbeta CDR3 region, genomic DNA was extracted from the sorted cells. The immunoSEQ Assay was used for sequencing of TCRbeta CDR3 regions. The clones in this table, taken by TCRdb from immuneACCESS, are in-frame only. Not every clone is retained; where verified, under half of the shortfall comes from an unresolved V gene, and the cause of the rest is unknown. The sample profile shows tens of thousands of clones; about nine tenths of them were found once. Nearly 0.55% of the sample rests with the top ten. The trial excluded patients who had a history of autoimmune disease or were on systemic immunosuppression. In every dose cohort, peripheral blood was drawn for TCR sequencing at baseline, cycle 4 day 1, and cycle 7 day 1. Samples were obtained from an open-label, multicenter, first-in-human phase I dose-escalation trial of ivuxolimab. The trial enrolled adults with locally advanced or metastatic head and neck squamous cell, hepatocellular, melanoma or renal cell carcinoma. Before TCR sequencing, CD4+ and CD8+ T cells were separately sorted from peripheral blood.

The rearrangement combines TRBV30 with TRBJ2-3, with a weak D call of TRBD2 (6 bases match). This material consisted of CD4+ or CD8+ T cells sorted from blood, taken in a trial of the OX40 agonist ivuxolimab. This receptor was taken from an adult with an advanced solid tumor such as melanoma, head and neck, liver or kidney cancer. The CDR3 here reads CAWSRKLGGGSTDTQYF. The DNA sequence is TGTGCCTGGAGTCGGAAGTTGGGAGGCGGTAGCACAGATACGCAGTATTTT.